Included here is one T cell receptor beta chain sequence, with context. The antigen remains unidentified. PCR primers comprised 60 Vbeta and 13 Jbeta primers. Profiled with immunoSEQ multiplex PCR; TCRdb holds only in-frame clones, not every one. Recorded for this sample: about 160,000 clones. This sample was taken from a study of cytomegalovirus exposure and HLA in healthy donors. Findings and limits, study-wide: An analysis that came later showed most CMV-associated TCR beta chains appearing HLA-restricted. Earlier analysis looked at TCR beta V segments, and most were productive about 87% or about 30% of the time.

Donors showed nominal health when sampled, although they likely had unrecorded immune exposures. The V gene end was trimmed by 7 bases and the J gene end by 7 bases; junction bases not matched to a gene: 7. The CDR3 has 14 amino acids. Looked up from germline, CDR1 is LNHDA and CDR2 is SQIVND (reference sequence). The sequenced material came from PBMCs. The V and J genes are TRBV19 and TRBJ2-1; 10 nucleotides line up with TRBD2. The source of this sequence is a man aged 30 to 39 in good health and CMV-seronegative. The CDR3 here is CASNIAGGSNEQFF. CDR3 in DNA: TGTGCCAGTAACATAGCGGGAGGATCGAATGAGCAGTTCTTC.